This TCR beta chain comes out of a study of cytomegalovirus exposure and HLA in healthy donors. PCR involved 60 Vbeta and 13 Jbeta primers. Profiling relied on immunoSEQ multiplex PCR, and the TCRdb table lists in-frame clones only, not all of them. The repertoire includes about 200,000 clones, roughly 79% of them detected once, and about 1.9% sits in the top ten. Germline lookup yields CDR1 SGHRS and CDR2 YFSETQ. The CDR3 is 13 residues long. V was pared by 1 base and J by 3 bases, with 5 bases between. This clone was observed a handful of times. The sequence was obtained from a young man in good health and CMV-seronegative. The chain employs TRBV5-1 and TRBJ2-1; D is unclear. Input material: PBMCs. The CDR3 region is CASSLSRYNEQFF. As DNA, the CDR3 is TGCGCCAGCAGCTTGTCGCGCTACAATGAGCAGTTCTTC.